A selection of T cell receptor beta chains follows, all from one sample in a study of OX40 agonist ivuxolimab in advanced cancers. The repertoire was sequenced with immunoSEQ multiplex PCR; TCRdb's copy has only in-frame clones and lacks some. The data hold under 35,000 clones, with 92% observed a single time. The sample here was CD4+ or CD8+ T cells sorted from blood, taken in a trial of the OX40 agonist ivuxolimab. The receptors shown here come from an adult with an advanced solid tumor such as melanoma, head and neck, liver or kidney cancer. Each CDR3 is given with its conserved first and last residue. The D gene is left open where the match is weak. Some rows have no size entry. The others give once, few or many, or a class for an expanded clone.

TRBJ2-5 | TRBD1 | few | TRBV10-3 | CAISDPDRTGQETQYF | TGTGCCATCAGTGACCCTGACCGGACAGGCCAAGAGACCCAGTACTTC
TRBJ2-2 | NA | NA | TRBV9 | CASSPRQVTGELFF | TGTGCCAGCAGCCCGCGACAGGTTACCGGGGAGCTGTTTTTT
TRBJ1-5 | TRBD1 | NA | TRBV9 | CASSPEGQTNQPQHF | TGTGCCAGCAGCCCCGAGGGACAGACCAATCAGCCCCAGCATTTT
TRBJ2-7 | NA | NA | TRBV13 | CASSHRVAPARAYEQYF | TGTGCCAGCAGTCATCGGGTAGCACCAGCGCGTGCCTACGAGCAGTACTTC
TRBJ2-3 | TRBD1 | NA | TRBV4-3 | CASSQAPGQTHLDTQYF | TGCGCCAGCAGCCAAGCACCGGGACAGACACACTTAGATACGCAGTATTTT
TRBJ2-1 | TRBD1 | once | TRBV10-3 | CAISELTGERGNEQFF | TGTGCCATCAGTGAGCTTACAGGGGAAAGAGGCAATGAGCAGTTCTTC
TRBJ1-2 | NA | NA | TRBV7-9 | CASSETDYYGYTF | TGTGCCAGCAGCGAAACAGATTACTATGGCTACACCTTC
TRBJ2-2 | NA | NA | TRBV29-1 | CSVPGTVNTGELFF | TGCAGCGTCCCCGGGACGGTGAACACCGGGGAGCTGTTTTTT
TRBJ2-7 | NA | NA | TRBV7-8 | CASSLGGYFPYEQYF | TGTGCCAGCAGCTTGGGGGGATACTTCCCCTACGAGCAGTACTTC
TRBJ2-3 | NA | NA | TRBV4-3 | CASSWTNRSSTDTQYF | TGCGCCAGCAGCTGGACTAACCGATCTAGCACAGATACGCAGTATTTT
TRBJ1-4 | NA | NA | TRBV28 | CASSLVARGNEKLFF | TGTGCCAGCAGTCTAGTAGCCAGGGGAAATGAAAAACTGTTTTTT
TRBJ1-5 | NA | NA | TRBV28 | CASSTLLAAQDHQPQHF | TGTGCCAGCAGTACACTACTGGCCGCACAAGACCATCAGCCCCAGCATTTT
TRBJ2-6 | TRBD1 | NA | TRBV19 | CASTTWTGSLPSGANVLTF | TGTGCCAGTACCACATGGACAGGGTCGCTACCATCTGGGGCCAACGTCCTGACTTTC
TRBJ2-7 | NA | NA | TRBV7-2 | CASSLALYEQYF | TGTGCCAGCAGCCTCGCTCTGTACGAGCAGTACTTC
TRBJ2-3 | NA | NA | TRBV28 | CASSLNPNLADTQYF | TGTGCCAGCAGCCTCAACCCTAATCTCGCAGATACGCAGTATTTT
TRBJ1-1 | TRBD1 | NA | TRBV6-5 | CASSPGGAYTEAFF | TGTGCCAGCAGTCCAGGGGGCGCTTACACTGAAGCTTTCTTT